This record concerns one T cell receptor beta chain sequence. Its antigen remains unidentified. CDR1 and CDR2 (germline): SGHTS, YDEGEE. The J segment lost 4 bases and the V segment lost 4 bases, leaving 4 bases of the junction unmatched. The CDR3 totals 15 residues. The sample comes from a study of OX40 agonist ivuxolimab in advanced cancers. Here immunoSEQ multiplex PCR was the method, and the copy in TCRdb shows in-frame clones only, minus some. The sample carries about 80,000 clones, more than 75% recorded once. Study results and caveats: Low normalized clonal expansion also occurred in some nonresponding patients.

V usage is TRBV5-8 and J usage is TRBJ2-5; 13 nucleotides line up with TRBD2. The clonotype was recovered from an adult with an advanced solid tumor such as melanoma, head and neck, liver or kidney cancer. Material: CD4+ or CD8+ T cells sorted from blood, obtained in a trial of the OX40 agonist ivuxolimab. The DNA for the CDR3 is TGTGCCAGCAGCCCGTGGACTAGCGGGAGAGAGACCCAGTACTTC. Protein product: CASSPWTSGRETQYF.